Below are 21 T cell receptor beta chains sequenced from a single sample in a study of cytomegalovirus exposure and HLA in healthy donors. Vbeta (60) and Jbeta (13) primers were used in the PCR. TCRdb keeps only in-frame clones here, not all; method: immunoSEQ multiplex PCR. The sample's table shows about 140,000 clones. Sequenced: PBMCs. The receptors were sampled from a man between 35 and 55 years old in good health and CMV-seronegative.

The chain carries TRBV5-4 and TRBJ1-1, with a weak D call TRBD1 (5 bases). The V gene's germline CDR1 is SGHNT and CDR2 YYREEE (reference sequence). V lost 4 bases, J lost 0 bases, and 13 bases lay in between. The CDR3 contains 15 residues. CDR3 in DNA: TGTGCCAGCAGCCCCCAGGGACTACTGAACACTGAAGCTTTCTTT. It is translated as CASSPQGLLNTEAFF.

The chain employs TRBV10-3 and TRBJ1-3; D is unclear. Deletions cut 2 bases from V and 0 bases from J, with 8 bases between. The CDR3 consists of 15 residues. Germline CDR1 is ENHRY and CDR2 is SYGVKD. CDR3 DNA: TGTGCCATCAGTGAGGCTGCAGTCTCTGGAAACACCATATATTTT. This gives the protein CAISEAAVSGNTIYF.

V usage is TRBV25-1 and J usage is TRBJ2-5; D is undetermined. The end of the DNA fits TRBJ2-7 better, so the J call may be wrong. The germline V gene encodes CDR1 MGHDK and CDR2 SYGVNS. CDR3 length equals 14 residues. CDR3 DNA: TGTGCCAGCAGGCCCCCAGGCAGTCCCTACGAGCAGTACTTC. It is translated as CASRPPGSPYEQYF.

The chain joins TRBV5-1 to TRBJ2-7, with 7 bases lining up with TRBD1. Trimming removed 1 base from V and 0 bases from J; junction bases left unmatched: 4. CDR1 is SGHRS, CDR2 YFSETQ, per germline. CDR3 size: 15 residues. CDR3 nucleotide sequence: TGCGCCAGCAGCTTGCAGGGACAGAGCTCCTACGAGCAGTACTTC. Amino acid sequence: CASSLQGQSSYEQYF. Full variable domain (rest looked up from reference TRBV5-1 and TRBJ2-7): KAGVTQTPRYLIKTRGQQVTLSCSPISGHRSVSWYQQTPGQGLQFLFEYFSETQRNKGNFPGRFSGRQFSNSRSEMNVSTLELGDSALYLCASSLQGQSSYEQYFGPGTRLTVT.

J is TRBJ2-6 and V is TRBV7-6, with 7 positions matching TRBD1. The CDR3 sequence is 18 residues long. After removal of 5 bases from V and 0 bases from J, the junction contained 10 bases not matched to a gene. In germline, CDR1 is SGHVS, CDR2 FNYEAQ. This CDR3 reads CASSDIWTGHSGANVLTF. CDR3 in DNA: TGTGCCAGCAGCGACATATGGACAGGACACTCTGGGGCCAACGTCCTGACTTTC.

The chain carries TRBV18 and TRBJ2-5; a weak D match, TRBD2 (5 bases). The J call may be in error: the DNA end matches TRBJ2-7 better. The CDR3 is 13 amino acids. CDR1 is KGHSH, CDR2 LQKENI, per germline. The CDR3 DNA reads TGTGCCAGCTCACCAGAGGGTTCCTACGAGCAGTACTTC. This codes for CASSPEGSYEQYF.

The CDR3 loop reads CASSEKENYGYTF. CDR3 DNA sequence: TGTGCCAGCAGTGAAAAGGAGAACTATGGCTACACCTTC. V gene TRBV6-4 combines with J gene TRBJ1-2; D remains ambiguous. Germline values: CDR1 MRHNA, CDR2 SNTAGT. There are 13 residues in the CDR3. V was clipped by 3 bases and J by 2 bases, with 7 bases between them.

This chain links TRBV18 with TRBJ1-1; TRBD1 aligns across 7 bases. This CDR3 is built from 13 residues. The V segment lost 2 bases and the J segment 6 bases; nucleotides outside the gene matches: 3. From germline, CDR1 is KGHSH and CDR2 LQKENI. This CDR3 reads CASSPKGASEAFF. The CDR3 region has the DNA TGTGCCAGCTCACCAAAGGGGGCGTCTGAAGCTTTCTTT. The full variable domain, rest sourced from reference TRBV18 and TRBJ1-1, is NAGVMQNPRHLVRRRGQEARLRCSPMKGHSHVYWYRQLPEEGLKFMVYLQKENIIDESGMPKERFSAEFPKEGPSILRIQQVVRGDSAAYFCASSPKGASEAFFGQGTRLTVV.

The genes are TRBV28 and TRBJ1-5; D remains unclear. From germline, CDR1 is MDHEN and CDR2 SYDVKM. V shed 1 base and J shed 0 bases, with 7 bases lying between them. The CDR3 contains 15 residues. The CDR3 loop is CASSLYLLSNQPQHF. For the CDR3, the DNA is TGTGCCAGCAGTTTATATCTCCTTAGCAATCAGCCCCAGCATTTT.

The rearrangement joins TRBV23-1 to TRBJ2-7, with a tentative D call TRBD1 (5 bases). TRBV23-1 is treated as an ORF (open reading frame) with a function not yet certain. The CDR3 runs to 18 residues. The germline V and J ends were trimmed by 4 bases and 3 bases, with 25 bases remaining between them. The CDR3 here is CASSLTKPGAEKYYEQYF. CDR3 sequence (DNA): TGCGCCAGCAGTCTTACGAAACCTGGGGCAGAGAAATACTACGAGCAGTACTTC.

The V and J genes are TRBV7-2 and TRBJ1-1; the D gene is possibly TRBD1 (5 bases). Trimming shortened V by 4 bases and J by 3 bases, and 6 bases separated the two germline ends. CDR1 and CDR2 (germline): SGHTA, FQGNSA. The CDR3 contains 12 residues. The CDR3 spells CASSSGHTEAFF. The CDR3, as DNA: TGTGCCAGCAGCTCAGGGCACACTGAAGCTTTCTTT.

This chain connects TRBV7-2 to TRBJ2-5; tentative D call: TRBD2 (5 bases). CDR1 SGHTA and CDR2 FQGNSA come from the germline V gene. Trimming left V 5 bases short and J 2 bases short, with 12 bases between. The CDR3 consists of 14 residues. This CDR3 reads CASSPSPGQETQYF. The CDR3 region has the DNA TGTGCCAGCAGCCCCTCTCCGGGGCAAGAGACCCAGTACTTC.

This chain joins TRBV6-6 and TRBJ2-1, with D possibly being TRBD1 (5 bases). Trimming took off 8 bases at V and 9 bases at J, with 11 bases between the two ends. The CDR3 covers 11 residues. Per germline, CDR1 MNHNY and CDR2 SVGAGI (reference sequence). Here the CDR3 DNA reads TGTGCCAGCGGGAATAGGGGTGAGCAGTTCTTC. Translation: CASGNRGEQFF.

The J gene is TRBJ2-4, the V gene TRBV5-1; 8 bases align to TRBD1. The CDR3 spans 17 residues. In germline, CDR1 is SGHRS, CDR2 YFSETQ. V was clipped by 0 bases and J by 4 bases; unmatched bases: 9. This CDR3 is CASSLVIAGTGKNIQYF. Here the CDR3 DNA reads TGCGCCAGCAGCTTGGTAATCGCCGGGACAGGAAAAAACATTCAGTACTTC.

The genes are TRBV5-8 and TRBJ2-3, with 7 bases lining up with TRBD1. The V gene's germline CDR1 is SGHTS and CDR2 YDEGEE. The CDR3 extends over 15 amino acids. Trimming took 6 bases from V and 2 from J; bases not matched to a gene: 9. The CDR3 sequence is CASIPGQRFTDTQYF. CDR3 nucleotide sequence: TGTGCCAGCATCCCGGGACAGCGATTCACAGATACGCAGTATTTT.

The CDR3 bases are TGTGCCAGCAGTTTAGGGGGCTTAAGATACGAGCAGTACTTC. Translated: CASSLGGLRYEQYF. The chain combines TRBV27 with TRBJ2-7; D may be TRBD1 (6 bases). The CDR3 length is 14 residues. V shed 2 bases and J shed 4 bases, with 12 bases lying between them. CDR1 and CDR2 from the germline V gene are MNHEY and SMNVEV (reference sequence).

The CDR3 DNA sequence: TGTGCCACCAGCAGATCGAGACAGCTATCGCAGTATTTT. This gives the protein CATSRSRQLSQYF. The chain links TRBV15 to TRBJ2-3; a weak D match, TRBD1 (5 bases). Germline loops: CDR1 LNHNV, CDR2 YYDKDF (reference sequence). V lost 2 bases and J 10 bases, leaving 13 bases between the germline ends. This CDR3 has 13 amino acids.

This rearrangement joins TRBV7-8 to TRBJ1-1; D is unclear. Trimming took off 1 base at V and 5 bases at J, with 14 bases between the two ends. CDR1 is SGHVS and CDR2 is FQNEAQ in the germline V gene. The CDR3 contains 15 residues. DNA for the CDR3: TGTGCCAGCAGCTTAGGGATGGGCCTTATAACTGAAGCTTTCTTT. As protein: CASSLGMGLITEAFF. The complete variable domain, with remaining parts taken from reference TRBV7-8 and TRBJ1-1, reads GAGVSQSPRYKVAKRGQDVALRCDPISGHVSLFWYQQALGQGPEFLTYFQNEAQLDKSGLPSDRFFAERPEGSVSTLKIQRTQQEDSAVYLCASSLGMGLITEAFFGQGTRLTVV.

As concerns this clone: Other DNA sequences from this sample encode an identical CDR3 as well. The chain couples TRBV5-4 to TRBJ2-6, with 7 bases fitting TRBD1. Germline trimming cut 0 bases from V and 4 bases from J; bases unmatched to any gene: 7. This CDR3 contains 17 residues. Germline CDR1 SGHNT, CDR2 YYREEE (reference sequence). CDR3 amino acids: CASSLDPGGPGANVLTF. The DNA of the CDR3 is TGTGCCAGCAGCTTGGACCCAGGGGGTCCGGGGGCCAACGTCCTGACTTTC.

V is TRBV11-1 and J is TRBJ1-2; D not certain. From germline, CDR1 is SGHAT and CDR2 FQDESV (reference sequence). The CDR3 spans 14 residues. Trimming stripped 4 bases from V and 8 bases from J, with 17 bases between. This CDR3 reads CASSSDVRAPGYTF. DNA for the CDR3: TGTGCCAGCAGCTCAGACGTGAGGGCGCCGGGCTACACCTTC. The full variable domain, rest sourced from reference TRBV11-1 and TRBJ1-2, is EAEVAQSPRYKITEKSQAVAFWCDPISGHATLYWYRQILGQGPELLVQFQDESVVDDSQLPKDRFSAERLKGVDSTLKIQPAELGDSAMYLCASSSDVRAPGYTFGSGTRLTVV.

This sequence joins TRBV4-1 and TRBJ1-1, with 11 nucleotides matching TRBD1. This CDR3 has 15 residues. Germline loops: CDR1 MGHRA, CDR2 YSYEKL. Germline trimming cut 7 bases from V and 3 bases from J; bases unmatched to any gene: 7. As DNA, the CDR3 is TGCGCCAGCACCCGGACAGGGGGCGTTCACACTGAAGCTTTCTTT. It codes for CASTRTGGVHTEAFF.